This entry lists 3 T cell receptor beta chains sequenced from one sample in a study of blood T cell repertoires in COVID-19. TCRdb keeps only in-frame clones here, not all; method: immunoSEQ multiplex PCR. The sample shows about 53,000 clones, 70% to 85% of them seen only once. Sequencing was performed on peripheral blood. The receptors come from a human donor in a cohort sampled during active COVID-19.

The chain couples TRBV2 to TRBJ2-3; possibly TRBD1 for D (6 bases). The ends were cut back, 6 bases at V and 6 bases at J, with 13 bases in the middle. The CDR3 is 13 amino acids. Per germline, CDR1 SNHLY and CDR2 FYNNEI. The DNA of the CDR3 is TGTGCCAGCAGCAGGGGTAGTAGGGATACGCAGTATTTT. This gives the protein CASSRGSRDTQYF.

This chain links TRBV27 with TRBJ1-1; no clear D gene. There are 14 residues in the CDR3. Trimming shortened V by 6 bases and J by 1 base, and 12 bases separated the two germline ends. Germline assignment: CDR1 MNHEY and CDR2 SMNVEV (reference sequence). In DNA form, the CDR3 reads TGTGCCAGCAGGCTTGGGCCGTCGAACACTGAAGCTTTCTTT. Translating it yields CASRLGPSNTEAFF.

The rearrangement uses TRBV3-1 (or the pseudogene TRBV3-2) and TRBJ1-2; D uncertain. The CDR3 consists of 14 residues. Germline V gene data show CDR1 as LGHDT and CDR2 as YNNKEL (reference sequence). V dropped 1 base and J dropped 7 bases, with 13 bases sitting between them. CDR3 in DNA: TGTGCCAGCAGCCAAGCCTACGGTCTCGGTGGCTACACCTTC. Protein product: CASSQAYGLGGYTF.